This TCR beta chain was recovered during a study of somatic mutations in cytotoxic T cells in rheumatoid arthritis (dated by TCRdb to between 2016 and 2019). With regard to the full study: Before any treatment started and right after they were diagnosed, patients gave peripheral blood samples (around 30 ml EDTA). Some T-cell populations stained with V beta antibodies were sorted by flow on a FACSAria II or Sony SH800 to nearly 100% purity, with sorted V beta1+ cells additionally subjected to TCRB sequencing. To characterize clonality, the study used TCRB deep sequencing while asking whether somatic mutations are carried by expanded CD8+ T-cell clones in newly diagnosed, untreated rheumatoid arthritis. A total of 65 rheumatoid arthritis patients and about 20 healthy controls underwent TCRB deep sequencing. Patients and controls did not essentially differ in median age, which was nearly identical between the groups.

General conclusions and limits of the study: No adjustment for multiple comparisons was made for the slight TRBV07 underrepresentation in patients. Healthy controls showed no age-related increase in CD8+ clonality, whereas patients did (Spearman r ~ 0.49). Viral specificity could not be ruled out by absence from virus-specific databases, and the antigen targets of the expanded CD8+ clones remained unknown. CD8+ T-cell clonality in rheumatoid arthritis patients was not significantly different from that in age-matched healthy controls. In about an eighth of the roughly 60 patients the largest CD8+ clone exceeded 20% of CD8+ cells, and several identical CD8+ TCRB sequences were shared between blood and synovial fluid.

V is reduced by 3 bases and J by 7 bases, leaving a spacing of 11 bases between them. CDR3 length: 13 amino acids, cysteine to phenylalanine. Only CDR3 DNA is held: 39 bases, read in frame from base 1. CDR1 SGHDT and CDR2 YYEEEE are derived from the germline V gene. TCRB CDR3 sequencing used the immunoSEQ assay on genomic DNA. Per the original workflow: Published virus-specific TCRB sequences were compared with patient CD8+ clones larger than 1%, and only a few matches were found. Nothing other than productive TCRB rearrangements was included in the analyses. Defining a clone by its unique TCRB CDR3 sequence, the study calculated clonality as a productive clonality index derived from Shannon entropy. To calculate repertoire overlap between two samples, the template counts of each clone were considered relative to each sample's total templates. A correlation with a Spearman r of roughly 0.66 was found between V-gene usage by flow cytometry and V-gene usage by TCRB sequencing. TCRdb obtained this table from immuneACCESS and retained in-frame rearrangements with V and J assigned. These tables miss some clones; where compared with another copy, unresolved V genes account for less than half of the shortfall, and the remainder is unexplained. V and J calls and clone size are given by that table; D and trimming were obtained from the DNA. Here the sample has about 16,000 clones; approximately 82% occur a single time. The ten largest clones represent about 15% of the sample.

This clone was seen only once. There is no known antigen for this receptor. No base quality information exists; no much larger clone differs at one position. On an AutoMACS, CD4+ and CD8+ cells were isolated via positive magnetic bead selection, and their purity was verified by flow cytometry. Clonal expansions were first screened by flow cytometry with a TCR V beta antibody panel, then characterized by TCRB deep sequencing of sorted CD8+ fractions. Peripheral blood mononuclear cells were isolated by Ficoll-Paque PLUS density gradient separation. DNA was extracted from CD4-enriched, CD8-enriched or PBMC samples with Nucleospin Tissue or Tissue XS kits and quantified with a Qubit 2.0 fluorometer.

The chain is assembled from TRBV5-6 and TRBJ1-5, with no reliable assignment of the D segment. This clonotype originated in a woman in her fifties or sixties with rheumatoid arthritis. Sequencing was performed on CD8+ T cells sorted from blood. The DNA reads as follows: TGTGCCAGCAGCTGGGGAGGAGCCCAGCCCCAGCATTTT. Translated, it gives CASSWGGAQPQHF.